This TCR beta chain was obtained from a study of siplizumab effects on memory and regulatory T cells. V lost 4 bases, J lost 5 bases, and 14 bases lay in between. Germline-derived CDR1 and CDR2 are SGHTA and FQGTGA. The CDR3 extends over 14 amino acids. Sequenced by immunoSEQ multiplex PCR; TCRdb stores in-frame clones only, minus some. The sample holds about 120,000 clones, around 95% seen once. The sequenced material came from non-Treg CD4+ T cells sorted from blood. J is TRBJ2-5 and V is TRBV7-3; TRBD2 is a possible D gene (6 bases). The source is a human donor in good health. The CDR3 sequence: CASSSTSMSETQYF. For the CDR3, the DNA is TGTGCCAGCAGCTCAACTAGCATGTCGGAGACCCAGTACTTC.